Listed below are T cell receptor beta chains from one sample, sequenced in a study of glioma-infiltrating T cells. TCRdb redid the calling of the multiplex PCR reads with MiXCR, one entry per CDR3 protein. The top ten clones hold 12% of a sample with about 400,000 distinct CDR3 sequences, around 45% of them seen once. Input material: glioma tissue, nonneoplastic brain tissue, or PBMCs (not recorded which). These receptors all stem from a human donor with low-grade glioma or glioblastoma, undergoing nonglioma brain surgery, or in good health (not recorded which). CDR3s include the opening cysteine and the closing phenylalanine or tryptophan. The D gene is left open where the match is weak. Size values are once, few and many counts, or a class for expanded clones, and some rows have none.

>TRBD2|TRBV5-1|-|TRBJ2-1
CASNPPIAGSYNEQFF
TGCGCCAGCAACCCGCCCATAGCGGGAAGTTACAATGAGCAGTTCTTC
>TRBD1|TRBV2|-|TRBJ2-7
CAISYRQGLYF
TGTGCCATCAGTTACCGACAGGGCCTGTACTTC
>-|TRBV27|many|TRBJ1-5
CASSAIVNQPQHF
TGTGCCAGCAGTGCGATCGTCAATCAGCCCCAGCATTTT
>TRBD2|TRBV28|-|TRBJ2-7
CGSSSGRYEQHF
TGTGGCTCGAGCAGCGGGAGATACGAGCAGCACTTC
>TRBD2|TRBV13|-|TRBJ2-5
CASSSIGLAGVETQYF
TGTGCCAGCAGCTCTATAGGACTAGCGGGAGTTGAGACCCAGTACTTC
>TRBD2|TRBV28|many|TRBJ2-7
CASGGASGKTYEQYF
TGTGCCAGCGGCGGGGCTAGCGGGAAGACCTACGAGCAGTACTTC
>-|TRBV27|few|TRBJ1-2
CASRAYYGYTF
TGTGCCAGCAGGGCCTACTATGGCTACACCTTC
>-|TRBV15|many|TRBJ2-7
CATSMRGYEQYF
TGTGCCACCAGCATGAGAGGGTACGAGCAGTACTTC
>-|TRBV12-3/TRBV12-4|-|TRBJ2-7
CASRGWTGPAYEQYF
TGTGCCAGCAGGGGGTGGACGGGCCCCGCTTACGAGCAGTACTTC
>TRBD1|TRBV4-3|-|TRBJ2-2
CASSHGDRANTGELFF
TGCGCCAGCAGCCATGGGGACAGGGCGAACACCGGGGAGCTGTTTTTT
>-|TRBV15|many|TRBJ2-2
CATSRDLGRNTGELFF
TGTGCCACCAGCAGAGATCTAGGCAGGAACACCGGGGAGCTGTTTTTT
>-|TRBV7-7|-|TRBJ2-5
CASSPGEYETQYF
TGTGCTAGCAGCCCCGGGGAGTACGAGACCCAGTACTTC
>TRBD2|TRBV5-4|-|TRBJ2-1
CASSSGLAGGRSYNEQFF
TGTGCCAGCAGCTCGGGACTAGCGGGAGGCCGCTCCTACAATGAGCAGTTCTTC
>TRBD2|TRBV7-9|-|TRBJ2-7
CASSKGPIAGNYNEQYF
TGTGCCAGCAGCAAGGGCCCAATAGCGGGAAATTACAATGAGCAGTACTTC
>-|TRBV28|-|TRBJ1-1
CASSLRRGGVAEALF
TGTGCCAGCAGTTTAAGACGGGGAGGGGTAGCTGAAGCTTTATTT
>-|TRBV7-9|few|TRBJ1-1
CASSLSPEGNTEAFF
TGTGCCAGCAGCTTATCCCCAGAGGGGAACACTGAAGCTTTCTTT
>-|TRBV2|few|TRBJ2-3
CASTRDTDTQYF
TGTGCCAGCACCAGGGACACAGATACGCAGTATTTT
>-|TRBV18|few|TRBJ2-7
CASSPGQGNYYEQYF
TGTGCCAGCTCACCAGGGCAGGGTAATTACTACGAGCAGTACTTC
>-|TRBV29-1|-|TRBJ2-5
CSAGGRIQETQYF
TGCAGCGCAGGAGGGCGGATCCAAGAGACCCAGTACTTC
>-|TRBV20-1|many|TRBJ1-1
CSARRREPNTEAFF
TGCAGTGCTAGACGGCGGGAACCTAACACTGAAGCTTTCTTT
>TRBD2|TRBV6-6|-|TRBJ2-7
CASSYGGSSTYEQYF
TGTGCCAGCAGTTACGGCGGGAGTAGCACCTACGAGCAGTACTTC
>-|TRBV7-2|-|TRBJ2-7
CASSQWDSIYEQYF
TGTGCCAGCAGCCAATGGGACTCCATCTACGAGCAGTACTTC
>-|TRBV11-2|-|TRBJ2-1
CASSPQAGGYEQFF
TGTGCCAGCAGCCCCCAGGCCGGGGGCTATGAGCAGTTCTTC
>TRBD1|TRBV5-4|-|TRBJ1-2
CASSATGQANYGYTF
TGTGCCAGCAGCGCTACGGGACAGGCTAACTATGGCTACACCTTC
>TRBD2|TRBV4-1|-|TRBJ2-7
CASSQVRSTGSGPYEQYF
TGCGCCAGCAGCCAAGTTCGGTCTACGGGTAGCGGGCCCTACGAGCAGTACTTC
>-|TRBV28|many|TRBJ2-5
CASSPPRGQETQYF
TGTGCCAGCAGTCCCCCCAGGGGCCAAGAGACCCAGTACTTC
>TRBD1|TRBV20-1|few|TRBJ1-6
CSARDRRTGGSPLHF
TGCAGTGCTAGAGATCGAAGGACAGGTGGTTCACCCCTCCACTTT
>TRBD1|TRBV28|-|TRBJ1-2
CASSLWTGGGYTF
TGTGCCAGCAGTTTATGGACAGGGGGAGGCTACACCTTC
>-|TRBV6-1|-|TRBJ2-5
CASRTETYQGTQYF
TGTGCCAGCAGGACGGAAACGTACCAAGGGACCCAGTACTTC
>TRBD2|TRBV6-4|few|TRBJ2-7
CASSRLASEQYF
TGTGCCAGCAGCCGACTAGCCTCCGAGCAGTACTTC
>-|TRBV28|-|TRBJ1-2
CASSFYPGQGLSYTF
TGTGCCAGCAGTTTCTATCCCGGGCAGGGATTGAGCTACACCTTC
>TRBD1|TRBV28|many|TRBJ2-7
CASSLVRGPYEQYF
TGTGCCAGCAGTTTAGTCAGGGGGCCTTACGAGCAGTACTTC
>-|TRBV6-1|many|TRBJ2-7
CAGSSSSYEQYF
TGTGCCGGTTCTTCGAGCTCCTACGAGCAGTACTTC
>TRBD2|TRBV6-2/TRBV6-3|few|TRBJ2-7
CASSYPRLAGTYEQYF
TGTGCCAGCAGTTACCCCAGACTAGCGGGGACCTACGAGCAGTACTTC
>TRBD2|TRBV7-2|-|TRBJ2-7
CASSLIAGVNEQYF
TGTGCCAGCAGCCTTATAGCGGGAGTGAACGAGCAGTACTTC
>-|TRBV6-1|-|TRBJ1-2
CASWRRGGQGYYGYTF
TGTGCCAGCTGGCGAAGAGGGGGGCAGGGGTACTATGGCTACACCTTC
>-|TRBV12-3/TRBV12-4|-|TRBJ2-7
CASSPGTRTYEQYF
TGTGCCAGCAGTCCCGGGACCCGGACCTACGAGCAGTACTTC
>TRBD2|TRBV7-3|-|TRBJ2-1
CASSNGLAGYNEQFF
TGTGCCAGCAGCAACGGACTAGCGGGTTACAATGAGCAGTTCTTC
>TRBD2|TRBV20-1|-|TRBJ2-1
CSASPLGLALYNKQFF
TGCAGTGCTAGCCCCTTGGGACTAGCGTTATACAATAAGCAGTTCTTC
>-|TRBV20-1|few|TRBJ2-7
CSAQSGAYEQYF
TGCAGTGCCCAAAGCGGAGCCTACGAGCAGTACTTC
>TRBD2|TRBV7-2|few|TRBJ2-7
CASSLTFLAGFATGEQYF
TGTGCCAGCAGCTTAACGTTCCTAGCGGGATTCGCTACGGGCGAGCAGTACTTC
>TRBD1|TRBV7-8|-|TRBJ1-1
CASSFLPLSGTGLDTEAFF
TGTGCCAGCAGCTTCCTCCCCCTTTCCGGGACAGGGTTGGACACTGAAGCTTTCTTT
>TRBD1|TRBV19|-|TRBJ1-1
CASRYTGGSTEAFF
TGTGCCAGTAGGTATACAGGGGGGAGCACTGAAGCTTTCTTT
>-|TRBV6-1|many|TRBJ1-1
CASSVSDTEAFF
TGTGCCAGCAGTGTCTCCGACACTGAAGCTTTCTTT
>-|TRBV10-3|-|TRBJ2-3
CAISESRDSTDTQYF
TGTGCCATCAGTGAGTCGAGGGACAGCACAGATACGCAGTATTTT
>TRBD1|TRBV6-1|-|TRBJ2-3
CASSRYRGDRTGTQYF
TGTGCCAGCAGCCGATACAGGGGCGACCGAACAGGTACGCAGTATTTT
>TRBD2|TRBV7-2|-|TRBJ2-1
CASSLSFRGSINNEQFF
TGTGCCAGCAGCTTAAGTTTTCGCGGGAGTATAAACAATGAGCAGTTCTTC
>TRBD2|TRBV4-3|-|TRBJ2-1
CASSPAGTSGSYNEQFF
TGCGCCAGCAGCCCAGCGGGGACTAGCGGGTCCTACAATGAGCAGTTCTTC